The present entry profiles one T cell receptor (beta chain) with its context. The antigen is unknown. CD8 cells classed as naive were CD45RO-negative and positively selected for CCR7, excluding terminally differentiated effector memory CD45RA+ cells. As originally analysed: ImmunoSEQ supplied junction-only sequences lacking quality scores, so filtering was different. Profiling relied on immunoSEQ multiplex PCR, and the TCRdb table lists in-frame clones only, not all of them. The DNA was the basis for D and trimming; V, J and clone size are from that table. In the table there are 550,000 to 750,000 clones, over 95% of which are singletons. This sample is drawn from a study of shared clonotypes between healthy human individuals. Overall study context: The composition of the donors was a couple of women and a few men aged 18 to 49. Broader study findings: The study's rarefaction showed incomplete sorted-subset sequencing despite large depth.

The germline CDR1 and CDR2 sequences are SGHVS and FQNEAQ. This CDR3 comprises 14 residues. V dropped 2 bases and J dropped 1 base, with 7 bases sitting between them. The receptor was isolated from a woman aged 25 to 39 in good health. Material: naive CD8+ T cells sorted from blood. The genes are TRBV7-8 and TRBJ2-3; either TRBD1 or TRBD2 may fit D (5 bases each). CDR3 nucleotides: TGTGCCAGCAGCTTATTGGGGGGCACAGATACGCAGTATTTT. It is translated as CASSLLGGTDTQYF.